The 15 T cell receptor beta chains below all came from one sample that was sequenced in a study of blood T cell repertoires in COVID-19. Only in-frame clones appear in the TCRdb table, and some are missing; sequencing was by immunoSEQ multiplex PCR. The sample contains about 280,000 clones, approximately 91% of which appear only once. The sequenced sample consisted of peripheral blood. These TCRs come from a man in his late teens or twenties with active or convalescent COVID-19.

The V call is TRBV7-2, the J call TRBJ1-2; 7 bases agree with TRBD1. CDR3 size: 15 residues. Germline CDR1 reads SGHTA; CDR2 reads FQGNSA. The J segment lost 8 bases and the V segment lost 1 base, leaving 10 bases of the junction unmatched. CDR3 bases: TGTGCCAGCAGCTTAGGACAGGGTAGCACGCGGGGCTACACCTTC. This codes for CASSLGQGSTRGYTF. The complete variable domain, with remaining parts taken from reference TRBV7-2 and TRBJ1-2, reads GAGVSQSPSNKVTEKGKDVELRCDPISGHTALYWYRQSLGQGLEFLIYFQGNSAPDKSGLPSDRFSAERTGGSVSTLTIQRTQQEDSAVYLCASSLGQGSTRGYTFGSGTRLTVV.

This sequence joins TRBV11-2 and TRBJ1-1, with TRBD1 matching 9 bases. CDR1 is SGHAT and CDR2 is FQNNGV in the germline V gene. CDR3 length: 15 amino acids. V lost 5 bases to trimming and J lost 3 bases; unmatched junction nucleotides: 7. The CDR3 nucleotides read TGTGCCAGCAGCCCCTGGACAGGGGAGGACACTGAAGCTTTCTTT. Translated, it gives CASSPWTGEDTEAFF.

This chain links TRBV10-1 with TRBJ1-2, with D perhaps matching TRBD1 (5 bases). V lost 6 bases and J 8 bases, leaving 16 bases between the germline ends. The CDR3 extends over 13 amino acids. The germline V gene has CDR1 WNHNN and CDR2 SYGVQD (reference sequence). CDR3 DNA: TGCGCCAGCAGCAGGGATATTGTGGGAGGCTACACCTTC. It translates to CASSRDIVGGYTF.

The V gene is TRBV27, the J gene TRBJ1-6; 7 nucleotides agree with TRBD1. Looked up from germline, CDR1 is MNHEY and CDR2 is SMNVEV (reference sequence). The V gene end was trimmed by 5 bases and the J gene end by 7 bases; junction bases not matched to a gene: 5. The CDR3 spans 14 residues. The CDR3 region has the DNA TGTGCCAGCAGTGTACAGGGGCCAAATTCACCCCTCCACTTT. Translation: CASSVQGPNSPLHF.

The count of this clone is one. The V call is TRBV4-3, the J call TRBJ2-1, with unresolved D. Trimming stripped 1 base from V and 8 bases from J, with 12 bases between. There are 14 residues in the CDR3. Germline V gene lookup returns CDR1 LGHNA and CDR2 YSLEER. The CDR3 spells CASSQGSGPHEQFF. The DNA for the CDR3 is TGCGCCAGCAGCCAAGGGTCGGGTCCTCATGAGCAGTTCTTC.

V gene TRBV12-3 or TRBV12-4 combines with J gene TRBJ2-5; D is perhaps TRBD1 (6 bases). V shed 5 bases and J shed 2 bases, with 9 bases lying between them. The CDR3 is 13 residues long. The CDR3 here is CASSARGQETQYF. CDR3 coding DNA: TGTGCCAGCAGTGCGAGGGGGCAAGAGACCCAGTACTTC.

The chain carries TRBV5-1 and TRBJ1-1, with D possibly matching TRBD1 (6 bases). Germline V gives CDR1 SGHRS, CDR2 YFSETQ. Trimming removed 4 bases at V and 0 bases at J, with 10 bases between. This CDR3 spans 14 amino acids. CDR3 sequence reads: CASSPGDMNTEAFF. For the CDR3, the DNA is TGCGCCAGCAGCCCAGGGGACATGAACACTGAAGCTTTCTTT.

V gene TRBV5-1 combines with J gene TRBJ2-5; TRBD2 matches 8 bases. The CDR3 has 15 amino acids. V lost 4 bases, J lost 5 bases, and 10 bases stayed unmatched. The germline gives CDR1 SGHRS, CDR2 YFSETQ. CDR3 loop: CASSRTRGGPETQYF. DNA of the CDR3: TGCGCCAGCAGCCGTACCCGGGGGGGGCCGGAGACCCAGTACTTC.

This chain uses TRBV7-2 with TRBJ2-7; D may be TRBD2 (5 bases). In germline, CDR1 is SGHTA, CDR2 FQGNSA. The length of the CDR3 is 13 residues. Trimming shortened V by 2 bases and J by 9 bases, and 14 bases separated the two germline ends. DNA of the CDR3: TGTGCCAGCAGCTTAACAGACTACTCTGCGCAGTACTTC. It encodes CASSLTDYSAQYF. The whole variable domain, filled in from reference TRBV7-2 and TRBJ2-7, reads GAGVSQSPSNKVTEKGKDVELRCDPISGHTALYWYRQSLGQGLEFLIYFQGNSAPDKSGLPSDRFSAERTGGSVSTLTIQRTQQEDSAVYLCASSLTDYSAQYFGPGTRLTVT.

This clone was detected once. The chain couples TRBV21-1 to TRBJ1-2; the D call of TRBD1 is as the table states it, not checked on the DNA. TRBV21-1 is a documented pseudogene. The CDR3 has 15 residues. CDR3 in DNA: TGTGCCAGCAGCAAACTGCCAGGGGCAAACTATGGCTACACCTTC. This codes for CASSKLPGANYGYTF.

The V gene is TRBV7-6, the J gene TRBJ2-4, with 8 bases fitting TRBD1. From germline, CDR1 is SGHVS and CDR2 FNYEAQ. CDR3 length: 12 amino acids. After removal of 6 bases from V and 7 bases from J, the junction contained 2 bases not matched to a gene. The CDR3 coding sequence is TGTGCCAGCAGGGACAGGGAGAACATTCAGTACTTC. Translated: CASRDRENIQYF.

The chain recombines TRBV10-3 with TRBJ1-1; 7 bases are a match to TRBD1. Germline CDR1 ENHRY, CDR2 SYGVKD. This CDR3 has 17 amino acids. J was trimmed by 0 bases and V by 0 bases; bases with no gene match: 7. DNA for the CDR3: TGTGCCATCAGTGAGTCTCGACAGGGACCCTTGAACACTGAAGCTTTCTTT. Protein: CAISESRQGPLNTEAFF.

This chain uses TRBV9 with TRBJ1-2, with 9 bases lining up with TRBD1. Germline assignment: CDR1 SGDLS and CDR2 YYNGEE. V gave up 4 bases and J gave up 6 bases; unmatched junction bases: 7. The CDR3 covers 14 residues. The CDR3 is CASSPWDRAHGYTF. The CDR3 nucleotides are TGTGCCAGCAGCCCCTGGGACAGGGCCCATGGCTACACCTTC.

This clone was seen more than once but under ten times. The chain has TRBV5-1 and TRBJ2-7, with a weak D call TRBD2 (5 bases). The CDR3 consists of 14 residues. CDR1 SGHRS and CDR2 YFSETQ come from the germline V gene. V dropped 4 bases and J dropped 1 base, with 12 bases sitting between them. The CDR3 DNA follows: TGCGCCAGCAGCGTTCACGGGGATTCCTACGAGCAGTACTTC. Protein product: CASSVHGDSYEQYF.

The chain carries TRBV7-2 and TRBJ2-5; 9 nucleotides agree with TRBD2. The germline V gene has CDR1 SGHTA and CDR2 FQGNSA. Trimming cost V 3 bases and J 1 base; bases outside gene matches: 6. This CDR3 is built from 16 residues. The CDR3 sequence is CASSLKVAGAQETQYF. CDR3 DNA sequence: TGTGCCAGCAGCTTGAAGGTAGCGGGGGCCCAAGAGACCCAGTACTTC.